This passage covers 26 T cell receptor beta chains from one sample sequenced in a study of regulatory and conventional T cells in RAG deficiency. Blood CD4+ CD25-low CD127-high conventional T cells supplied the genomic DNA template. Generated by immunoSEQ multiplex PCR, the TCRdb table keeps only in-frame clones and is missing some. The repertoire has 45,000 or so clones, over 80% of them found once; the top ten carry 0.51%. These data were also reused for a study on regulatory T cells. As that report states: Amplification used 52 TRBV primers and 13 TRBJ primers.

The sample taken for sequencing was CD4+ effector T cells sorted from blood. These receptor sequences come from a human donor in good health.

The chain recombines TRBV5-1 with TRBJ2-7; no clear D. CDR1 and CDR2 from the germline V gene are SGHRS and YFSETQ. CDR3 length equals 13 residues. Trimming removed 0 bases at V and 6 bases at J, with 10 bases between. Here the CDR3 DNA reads TGCGCCAGCAGCTTGGGGTTTAACAGCGAGCAGTACTTC. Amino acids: CASSLGFNSEQYF.

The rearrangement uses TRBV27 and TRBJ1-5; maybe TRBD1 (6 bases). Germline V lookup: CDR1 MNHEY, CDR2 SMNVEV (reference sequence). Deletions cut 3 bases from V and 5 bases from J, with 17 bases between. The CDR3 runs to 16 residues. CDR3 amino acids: CASSFNRDGNHQPQHF. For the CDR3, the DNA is TGTGCCAGCAGTTTCAACAGGGATGGGAACCATCAGCCCCAGCATTTT.

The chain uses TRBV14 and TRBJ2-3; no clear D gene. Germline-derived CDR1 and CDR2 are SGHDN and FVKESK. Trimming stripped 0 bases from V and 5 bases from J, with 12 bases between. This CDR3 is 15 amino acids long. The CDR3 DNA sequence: TGTGCCAGCAGCCAAGATCTCCGTGCCGTAGATACGCAGTATTTT. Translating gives CASSQDLRAVDTQYF.

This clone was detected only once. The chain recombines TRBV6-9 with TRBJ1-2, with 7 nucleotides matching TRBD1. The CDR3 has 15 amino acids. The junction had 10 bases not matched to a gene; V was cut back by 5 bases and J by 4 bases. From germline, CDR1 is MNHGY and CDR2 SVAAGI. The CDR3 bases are TGTGCCAGCAGTAAACCGGGACAGCCTTCCTATGGCTACACCTTC. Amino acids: CASSKPGQPSYGYTF.

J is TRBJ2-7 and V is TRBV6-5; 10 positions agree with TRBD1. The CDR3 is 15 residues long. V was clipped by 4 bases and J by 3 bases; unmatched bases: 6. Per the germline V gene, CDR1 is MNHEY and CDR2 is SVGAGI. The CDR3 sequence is CASSSTGTGVYEQYF. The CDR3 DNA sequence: TGTGCCAGCAGTTCTACCGGGACAGGGGTCTACGAGCAGTACTTC.

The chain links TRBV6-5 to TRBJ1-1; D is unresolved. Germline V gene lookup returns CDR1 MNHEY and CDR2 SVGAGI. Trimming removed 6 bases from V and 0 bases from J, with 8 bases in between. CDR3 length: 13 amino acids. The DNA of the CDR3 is TGTGCCAGCAGCCGACGGATGAACACTGAAGCTTTCTTT. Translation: CASSRRMNTEAFF.

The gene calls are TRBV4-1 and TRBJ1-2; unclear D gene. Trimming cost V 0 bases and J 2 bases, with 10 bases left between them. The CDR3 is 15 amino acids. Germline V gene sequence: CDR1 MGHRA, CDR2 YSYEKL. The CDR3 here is CASSQDPALNYGYTF. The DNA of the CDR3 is TGCGCCAGCAGCCAAGATCCCGCACTAAACTATGGCTACACCTTC.

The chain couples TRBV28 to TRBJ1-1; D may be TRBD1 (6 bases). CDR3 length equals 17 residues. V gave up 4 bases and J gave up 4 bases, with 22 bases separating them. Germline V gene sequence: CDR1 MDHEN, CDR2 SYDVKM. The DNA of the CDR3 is TGTGCCAGCAGTTCCCCCACAGGGTTGGGGGTAAGCACTGAAGCTTTCTTT. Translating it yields CASSSPTGLGVSTEAFF.

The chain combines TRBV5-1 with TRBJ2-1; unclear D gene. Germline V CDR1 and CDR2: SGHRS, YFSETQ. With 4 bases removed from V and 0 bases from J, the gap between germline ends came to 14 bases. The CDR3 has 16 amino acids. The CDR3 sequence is CASSRADTVSYNEQFF. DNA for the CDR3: TGCGCCAGCAGCCGAGCCGACACGGTCTCCTACAATGAGCAGTTCTTC. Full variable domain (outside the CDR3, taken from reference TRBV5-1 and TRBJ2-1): KAGVTQTPRYLIKTRGQQVTLSCSPISGHRSVSWYQQTPGQGLQFLFEYFSETQRNKGNFPGRFSGRQFSNSRSEMNVSTLELGDSALYLCASSRADTVSYNEQFFGPGTRLTVL.

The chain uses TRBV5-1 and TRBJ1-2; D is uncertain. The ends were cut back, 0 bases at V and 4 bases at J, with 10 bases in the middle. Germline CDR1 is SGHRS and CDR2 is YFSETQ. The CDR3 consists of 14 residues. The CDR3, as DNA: TGCGCCAGCAGCTTGGAAGGGAAACCCTATGGCTACACCTTC. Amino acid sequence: CASSLEGKPYGYTF.

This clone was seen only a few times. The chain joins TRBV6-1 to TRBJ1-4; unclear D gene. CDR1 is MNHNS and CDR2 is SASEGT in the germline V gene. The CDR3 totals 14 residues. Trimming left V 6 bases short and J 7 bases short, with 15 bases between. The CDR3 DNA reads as TGTGCCAGCAGCCTCACTTACCCGGCTGAAAAACTGTTTTTT. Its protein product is CASSLTYPAEKLFF.

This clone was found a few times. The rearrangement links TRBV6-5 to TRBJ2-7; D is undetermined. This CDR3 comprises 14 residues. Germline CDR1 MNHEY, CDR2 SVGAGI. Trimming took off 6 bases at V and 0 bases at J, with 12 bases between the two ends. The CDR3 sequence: CASSLDGPSYEQYF. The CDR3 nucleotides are TGTGCCAGCAGCCTGGACGGGCCCTCCTACGAGCAGTACTTC.

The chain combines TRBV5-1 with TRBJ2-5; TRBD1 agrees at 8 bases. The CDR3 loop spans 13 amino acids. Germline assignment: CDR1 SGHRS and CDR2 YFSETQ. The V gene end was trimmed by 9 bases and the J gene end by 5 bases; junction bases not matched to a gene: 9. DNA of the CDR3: TGCGCCACAGGGAGGACAGGGCAGGAGACCCAGTACTTC. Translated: CATGRTGQETQYF.

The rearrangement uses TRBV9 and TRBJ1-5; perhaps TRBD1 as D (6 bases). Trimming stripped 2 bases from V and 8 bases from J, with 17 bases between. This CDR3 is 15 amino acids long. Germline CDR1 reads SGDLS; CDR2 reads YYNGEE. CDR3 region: CASSVSPGVREPQHF. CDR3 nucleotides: TGTGCCAGCAGCGTTTCGCCAGGGGTGAGGGAGCCCCAGCATTTT.

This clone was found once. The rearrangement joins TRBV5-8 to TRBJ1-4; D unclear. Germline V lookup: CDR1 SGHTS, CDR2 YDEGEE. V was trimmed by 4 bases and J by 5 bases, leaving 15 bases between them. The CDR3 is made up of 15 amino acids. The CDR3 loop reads CASSTLGRANEKLFF. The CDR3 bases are TGTGCCAGCAGCACTCTGGGCAGAGCAAATGAAAAACTGTTTTTT.

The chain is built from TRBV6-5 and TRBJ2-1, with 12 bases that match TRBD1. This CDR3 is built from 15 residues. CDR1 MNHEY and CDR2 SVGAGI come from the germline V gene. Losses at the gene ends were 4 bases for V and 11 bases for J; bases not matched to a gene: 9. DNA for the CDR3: TGTGCCAGCAGTTTTAGGGGGACAGGGGGCGTTCAGCAGTTCTTC. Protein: CASSFRGTGGVQQFF.

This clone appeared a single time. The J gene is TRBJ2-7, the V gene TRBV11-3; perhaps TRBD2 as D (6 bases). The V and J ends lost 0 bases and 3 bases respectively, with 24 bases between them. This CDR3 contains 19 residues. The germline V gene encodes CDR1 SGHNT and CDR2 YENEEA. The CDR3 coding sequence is TGTGCCAGCAGCTTAGATACGGGACTCGAGCCACTTTCCTACTACGAGCAGTACTTC. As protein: CASSLDTGLEPLSYYEQYF.

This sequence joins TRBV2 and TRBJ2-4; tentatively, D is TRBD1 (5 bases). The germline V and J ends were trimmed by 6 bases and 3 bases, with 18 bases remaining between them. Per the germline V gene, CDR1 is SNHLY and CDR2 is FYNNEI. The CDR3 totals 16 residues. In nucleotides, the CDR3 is TGTGCCAGCAGCGAGACCATGAAAGGGGTCAAAAACATTCAGTACTTC. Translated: CASSETMKGVKNIQYF.

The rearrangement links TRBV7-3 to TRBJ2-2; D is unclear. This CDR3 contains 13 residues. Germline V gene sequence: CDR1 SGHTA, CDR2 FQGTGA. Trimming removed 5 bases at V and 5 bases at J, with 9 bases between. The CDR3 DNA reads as TGTGCCAGCAGCCTTGGACGGACCGGGGAGCTGTTTTTT. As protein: CASSLGRTGELFF.

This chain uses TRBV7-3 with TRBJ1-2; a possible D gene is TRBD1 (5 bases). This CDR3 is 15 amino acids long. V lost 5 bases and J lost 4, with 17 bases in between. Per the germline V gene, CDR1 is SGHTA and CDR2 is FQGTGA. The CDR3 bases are TGTGCCAGCAGCCCGTCAGGGACGGAACCCTATGGCTACACCTTC. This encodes CASSPSGTEPYGYTF.

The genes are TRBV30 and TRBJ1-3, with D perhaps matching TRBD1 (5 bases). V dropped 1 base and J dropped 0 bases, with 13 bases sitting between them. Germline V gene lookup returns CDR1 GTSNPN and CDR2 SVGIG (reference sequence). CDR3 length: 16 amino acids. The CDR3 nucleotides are TGTGCCTGGAGTGGATCGGGGGGACGCTCTGGAAACACCATATATTTT. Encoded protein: CAWSGSGGRSGNTIYF. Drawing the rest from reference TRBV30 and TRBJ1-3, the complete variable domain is SQTIHQWPATLVQPVGSPLSLECTVEGTSNPNLYWYRQAAGRGLQLLFYSVGIGQISSEVPQNLSASRPQDRQFILSSKKLLLSDSGFYLCAWSGSGGRSGNTIYFGEGSWLTVV.

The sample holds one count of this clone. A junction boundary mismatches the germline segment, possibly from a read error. The CDR3 bases are TGTGCTAGCAGCTTAGCGGGACATCAAGAGACCCAGTACTTC. Amino acid sequence: CASSLAGHQETQYF. The rearrangement uses TRBV7-7 and TRBJ2-5, with 8 bases that match TRBD2. The germline gives CDR1 SSHAT, CDR2 FNYEAQ (reference sequence). This CDR3 is 14 amino acids long. Looking up the rest from reference TRBV7-7 and TRBJ2-5 gives the full variable domain: GAGVSQSPRYKVTKRGQDVTLRCDPISSHATLYWYQQALGQGPEFLTYFNYEAQPDKSGLPSDRFSAERPEGSISTLTIQRTEQRDSAMYRCASSLAGHQETQYFGPGTRLLVL.

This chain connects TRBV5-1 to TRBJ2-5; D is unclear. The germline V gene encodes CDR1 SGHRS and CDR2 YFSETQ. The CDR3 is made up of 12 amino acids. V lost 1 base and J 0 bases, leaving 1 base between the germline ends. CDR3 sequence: CASSLHQETQYF. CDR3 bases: TGCGCCAGCAGCTTGCACCAAGAGACCCAGTACTTC.

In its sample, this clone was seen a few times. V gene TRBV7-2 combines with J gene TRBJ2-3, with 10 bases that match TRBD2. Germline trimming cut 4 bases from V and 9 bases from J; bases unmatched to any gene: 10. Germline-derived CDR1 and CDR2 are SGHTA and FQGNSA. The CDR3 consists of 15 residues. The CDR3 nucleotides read TGTGCCAGCAGCTCACCGAATAGCGGGGGGTGGACGCAGTATTTT. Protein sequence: CASSSPNSGGWTQYF.

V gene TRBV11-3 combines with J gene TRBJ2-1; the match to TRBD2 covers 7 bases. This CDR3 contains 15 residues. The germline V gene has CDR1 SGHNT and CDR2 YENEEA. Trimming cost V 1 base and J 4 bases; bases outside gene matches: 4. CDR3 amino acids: CASSLAPGGYNEQFF. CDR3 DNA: TGTGCCAGCAGCTTAGCGCCGGGGGGTTACAATGAGCAGTTCTTC. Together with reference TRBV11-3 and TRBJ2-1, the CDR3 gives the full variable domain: EAGVVQSPRYKIIEKKQPVAFWCNPISGHNTLYWYLQNLGQGPELLIRYENEEAVDDSQLPKDRFSAERLKGVDSTLKIQPAELGDSAVYLCASSLAPGGYNEQFFGPGTRLTVL.

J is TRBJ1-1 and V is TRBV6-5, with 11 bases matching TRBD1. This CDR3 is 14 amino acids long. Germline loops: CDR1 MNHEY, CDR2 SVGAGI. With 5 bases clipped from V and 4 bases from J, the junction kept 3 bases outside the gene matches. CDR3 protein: CASSGTGGSTEAFF. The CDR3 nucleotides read TGTGCCAGCAGTGGGACAGGGGGTAGCACTGAAGCTTTCTTT.